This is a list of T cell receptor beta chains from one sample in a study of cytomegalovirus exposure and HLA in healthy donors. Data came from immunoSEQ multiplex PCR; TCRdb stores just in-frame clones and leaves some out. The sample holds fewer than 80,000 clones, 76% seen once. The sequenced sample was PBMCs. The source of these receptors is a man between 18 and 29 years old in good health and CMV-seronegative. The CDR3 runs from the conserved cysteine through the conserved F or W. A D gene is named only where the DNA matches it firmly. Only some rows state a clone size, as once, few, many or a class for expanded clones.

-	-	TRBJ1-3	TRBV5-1	CASQGSGNTIYF	TGCGCCAGTCAGGGATCTGGAAACACCATATATTTT
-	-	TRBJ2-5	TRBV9	CASSVEGVGGETQYF	TGTGCCAGCAGCGTAGAAGGAGTTGGCGGAGAGACCCAGTACTTC
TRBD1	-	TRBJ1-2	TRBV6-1	CASSEFRRQGDGYTF	TGTGCCAGCAGTGAGTTCAGGAGACAGGGGGATGGCTACACCTTC
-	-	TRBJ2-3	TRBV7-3	CASSPRSADTQYF	TGTGCCAGCAGCCCGAGGAGTGCAGATACGCAGTATTTT
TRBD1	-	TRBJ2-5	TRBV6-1	CASYIRDRTSTSGYF	TGTGCCTCTTATATCCGGGACAGGACATCAACATCAGGATACTTC
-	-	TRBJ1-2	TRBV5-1	CASSSRQNSYGYTF	TGCGCCAGCAGCTCCCGACAGAATTCCTATGGCTACACCTTC
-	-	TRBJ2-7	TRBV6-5	CATLGESSYEQYF	TGTGCCACCCTAGGTGAGAGTTCCTACGAGCAGTACTTC
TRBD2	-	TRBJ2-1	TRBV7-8	CASSLRNPLAGPFGSYNEQFF	TGTGCCAGCAGCTTAAGGAATCCGTTAGCGGGGCCCTTCGGCTCCTACAATGAGCAGTTCTTC
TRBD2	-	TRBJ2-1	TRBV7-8	CASSPPSGGSYNEQFF	TGTGCCAGCAGCCCCCCCAGCGGGGGGTCCTACAATGAGCAGTTCTTC
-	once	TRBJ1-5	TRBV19	CASSIMGTAMGGPQHF	TGTGCCAGTAGTATAATGGGCACGGCGATGGGTGGGCCCCAGCATTTT
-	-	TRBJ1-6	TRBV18	CASSPGRGNSPLHF	TGTGCCAGCTCACCCGGACGGGGGAATTCACCCCTCCACTTT
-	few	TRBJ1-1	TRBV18	CASSQGQDLGWAFF	TGTGCCAGCTCCCAGGGCCAGGACCTTGGATGGGCTTTCTTT
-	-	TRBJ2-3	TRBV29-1	CSVGRKLTDTQYF	TGCAGCGTTGGGCGGAAACTCACAGATACGCAGTATTTT
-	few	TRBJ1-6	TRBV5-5	CASSSDRQTSPLHF	TGTGCCAGCAGCTCTGACAGGCAGACTTCACCCCTCCACTTT
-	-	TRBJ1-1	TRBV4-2	CASSQGDAGRNTEAFF	TGTGCCAGCAGCCAAGGGGATGCAGGGCGAAACACTGAAGCTTTCTTT
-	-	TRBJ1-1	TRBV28	CASSLSPRGEAFF	TGTGCCAGCAGTTTATCCCCCAGGGGTGAAGCTTTCTTT
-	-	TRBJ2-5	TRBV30	CAHGLQETQYF	TGTGCCCACGGACTACAAGAGACCCAGTACTTC
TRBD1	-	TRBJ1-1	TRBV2	CASTLGASGGRAFF	TGTGCCAGCACCTTAGGGGCATCAGGGGGTCGAGCTTTCTTT
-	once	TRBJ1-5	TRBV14	CASSPSRRGGFGQPQHF	TGTGCCAGCAGCCCGTCTCGACGGGGAGGGTTCGGTCAGCCCCAGCATTTT
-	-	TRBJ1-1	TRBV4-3	CASSQVGGETEAFF	TGCGCCAGCAGCCAAGTAGGGGGGGAAACTGAAGCTTTCTTT
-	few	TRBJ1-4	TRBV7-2	CASSWVGGKDEKLFF	TGTGCCAGCAGCTGGGTGGGGGGTAAGGATGAAAAACTGTTTTTT
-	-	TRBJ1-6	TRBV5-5	CASSPGGSSYNSPLHF	TGTGCCAGCAGCCCGGGGGGTAGCTCCTATAATTCACCCCTCCACTTT
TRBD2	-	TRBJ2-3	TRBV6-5	CASSSRTSGGQDTQYF	TGTGCCAGCAGTTCTCGGACTAGCGGGGGTCAAGATACGCAGTATTTT
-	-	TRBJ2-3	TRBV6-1	CASRAGSTDTQYF	TGTGCCTCCAGAGCAGGGAGCACAGATACGCAGTATTTT
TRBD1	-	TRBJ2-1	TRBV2	CASSTGISYNEQFF	TGTGCCAGCTCGACAGGGATTTCCTACAATGAGCAGTTCTTC
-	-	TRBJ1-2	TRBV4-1	CASSQDTPGNYGYTF	TGCGCCAGCAGCCAAGATACCCCAGGTAACTATGGCTACACCTTC
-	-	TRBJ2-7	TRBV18	CASSPETYEQYF	TGTGCCAGCTCACCCGAGACCTACGAGCAGTACTTC
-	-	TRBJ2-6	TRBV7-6	CASSLVSSGANVLTF	TGTGCCAGCAGCTTAGTCAGCTCTGGGGCCAACGTCCTGACTTTC
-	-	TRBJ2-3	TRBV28	CASSLQDSITDTQYF	TGTGCCAGCAGTTTACAGGACAGCATCACAGATACGCAGTATTTT